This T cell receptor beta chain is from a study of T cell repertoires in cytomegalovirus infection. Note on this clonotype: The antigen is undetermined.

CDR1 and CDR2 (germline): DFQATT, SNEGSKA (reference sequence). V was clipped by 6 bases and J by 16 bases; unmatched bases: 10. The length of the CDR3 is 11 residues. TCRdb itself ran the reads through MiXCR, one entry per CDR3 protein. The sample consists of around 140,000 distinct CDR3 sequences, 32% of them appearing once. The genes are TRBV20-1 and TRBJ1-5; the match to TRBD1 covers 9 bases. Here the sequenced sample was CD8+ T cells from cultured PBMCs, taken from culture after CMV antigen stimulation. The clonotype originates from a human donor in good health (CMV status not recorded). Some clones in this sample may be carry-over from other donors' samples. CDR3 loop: CSALGQGSAHF. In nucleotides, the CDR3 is TGCAGTGCCCTGGGACAGGGCTCTGCCCATTTT.